This T cell receptor beta chain derives from a study of identical twins. Via MiXCR, TCRdb re-called the 5' RACE reads, giving one row per CDR3 protein. The sample shows 500,000 to 550,000 distinct CDR3 sequences, approximately 22% of them seen only once. V was trimmed by 5 bases and J by 3 bases, leaving 23 bases between them. The CDR3 extends over 17 amino acids. CDR1 and CDR2 (germline): ENHRY, SYGVKD. These data were likewise used in another study, on T cells expressing NK-cell markers.

V usage is TRBV10-3 and J usage is TRBJ2-7, with D possibly matching TRBD2 (6 bases). This TCR was recovered from a woman younger than 35 in good health. The material sequenced was CD4+ T cells sorted from blood. This CDR3 reads CAISLRGGTESYYEQYF. The CDR3 bases are TGTGCCATCAGTCTGCGTGGTGGGACTGAGTCCTACTACGAGCAGTACTTC.